This T cell receptor beta chain was obtained from a study of T and B cells in COVID-19 patients. Each TRB amplification used about 250-550 ng of genomic DNA from blood. Multiplex PCR with BIOMED2 TRB-A/B primer pools amplified TRB rearrangements. Using its own MiXCR run on the multiplex PCR reads, TCRdb lists one record per CDR3 protein. The sample consists of 15,000 to 20,000 distinct CDR3 sequences, just over 35% of them appearing once. By frequency in the sample, this clonotype is medium-sized. CDR3 size: 18 residues. V lost 4 bases to trimming and J lost 0 bases, with 18 bases between them. Per germline, CDR1 LNHDA and CDR2 SQIVND (reference sequence).

The sequence came from a human donor with active COVID-19. The sample comprised blood. J is TRBJ1-4 and V is TRBV19; weak D call: TRBD1 (5 bases). The CDR3 nucleotides are TGTGCCAGTAGTACCCGATACGCTGACAGCACAACTAATGAAAAACTGTTTTTT. Translating gives CASSTRYADSTTNEKLFF.